This T cell receptor (beta chain) was captured by sequencing in a study of cytomegalovirus exposure and HLA in healthy donors. Study-wide results and limits: In a later analysis, compared with equally common non-associated chains, HLA-associated beta chains were more expanded. Follow-up analysis later connected one missense variant in DCLRE1C with trimming of TCR beta V- and J-genes.

CDR1 and CDR2 from the germline V gene are KGHSH and LQKENI. There are 15 residues in the CDR3. Trimming stripped 2 bases from V and 0 bases from J, with 8 bases between. Concerning this clone: Its antigen is currently unknown.

PCR employed 60 Vbeta and 13 Jbeta primers. Profiled with immunoSEQ multiplex PCR; TCRdb holds only in-frame clones, not every one. The sample yields 150,000 to 200,000 clones, roughly 80% seen once. The rearrangement joins TRBV18 to TRBJ1-3; no firm D call. The receptor comes from a man between 18 and 29 years old in good health and CMV-seropositive. Sequencing was done on a sample of PBMCs. CDR3 in DNA: TGTGCCAGCTCACCAGCCGAGGGCTCTGGAAACACCATATATTTT. Amino acid sequence: CASSPAEGSGNTIYF.